This T cell receptor beta chain appears in the sequencing data of a study of shared clonotypes between healthy human individuals. Study at large: Those who served as donors were a couple of women and three men between the ages of 18 and 49.

This clone appeared many times. Its antigen remains unknown. Replicate PCRs for unsorted PBMC used approximately 300 ng DNA (approximately 31,000 T cell genomes). Repertoires were generated with immunoSEQ multiplex PCR, while TCRdb's copy carries only in-frame clones and drops some. In the table there are roughly 500,000 clones, roughly three quarters of which are singletons. CDR1 and CDR2 from the germline V gene are MDHEN and SYDVKM. The ends lost 10 bases at V and 0 bases at J; junction bases unmatched: 9. This CDR3 region has 15 residues. Overall study findings and caveats: The genetic and exposure-history diversity represented was limited by few donors. Researchers sampled blood only, noting tissue repertoires likely differ.

The chain combines TRBV28 with TRBJ1-5; 7 bases align to TRBD1. What was sequenced was PBMCs. This TCR derives from a woman in her thirties or forties in good health. Some clones in this sample may be carry-over from other donors' samples. The CDR3 DNA is TGTGCCAACCGGACAGGAGAACTTAGCAATCAGCCCCAGCATTTT. Its translation is CANRTGELSNQPQHF.